This TCR beta chain was profiled in a study of T-cell memory formation after mild COVID-19. Whole-study context: Largely, the TCR clusters proved donor specific. Study-wide results and caveats: The second-wave clones peaking on day 37 were not confirmed as SARS-CoV-2-specific. Memory cells collected pre-infection included some clones that later responded, suggesting cross-reactive memory joined.

The length of the CDR3 is 15 residues. Germline lookup yields CDR1 SGHAT and CDR2 FQNNGV. With V trimmed by 5 bases and J by 3 bases, 7 bases remained unmatched. TCRdb independently ran MiXCR on the 5' RACE reads; one entry per CDR3 protein. The sample consists of approximately 45,000 distinct CDR3 sequences, around 6.6% of them appearing once. This clonotype was seen many times. Antigen unknown. The chain is built from TRBV11-2 and TRBJ2-1; 7 nucleotides align to TRBD1. The sample was PBMCs or a T cell subset sorted from them (not recorded which). This TCR was sampled from an adult who had mild COVID-19 (a few samples of this study predate the infection). Cell type and time point are not known. The chain's CDR3 is CASSPLRQGYNEQFF. For the CDR3, the DNA is TGTGCCAGCAGCCCGCTACGACAGGGCTACAATGAGCAGTTCTTC.